Following are 27 T cell receptor beta chains from one sample sequenced in a study of shared clonotypes between healthy human individuals. The method was immunoSEQ multiplex PCR; TCRdb's version includes in-frame clones alone and lacks a portion of them. In the table there are approximately 2,300,000 clones, under 95% of which are singletons. The sequencing input was naive CD4+ T cells from PBMCs. Documented subset: CD45RA+ positively selected. The receptors stem from a man between 18 and 35 years old in good health. Some clones in this sample may be carry-over from other donors' samples.

The rearrangement uses TRBV19 and TRBJ1-1; D may be TRBD1 (5 bases). The CDR3 contains 16 residues. V lost 7 bases and J lost 0, with 18 bases in between. The germline V gene encodes CDR1 LNHDA and CDR2 SQIVND (reference sequence). DNA of the CDR3: TGTGCCAGTACCGTTAATGCGGGGGGGTTGAACACTGAAGCTTTCTTT. This codes for CASTVNAGGLNTEAFF.

Worth noting for this clone: Other DNA sequences of this sample code for an identical CDR3. V usage is TRBV5-1 and J usage is TRBJ2-7, with D tentatively TRBD2 (6 bases). The V end was cut by 2 bases, the J end by 3 bases, with 9 bases between. In germline, CDR1 is SGHRS, CDR2 YFSETQ. This CDR3 is 13 amino acids long. CDR3: CASSLAEGYEQYF. The CDR3 DNA sequence: TGCGCCAGCAGCTTAGCGGAGGGCTACGAGCAGTACTTC.

For this clone: Other DNA sequences within the sample encode an identical CDR3. The V call is TRBV6-1, the J call TRBJ1-3, with 7 bases lining up with TRBD1. Per the germline V gene, CDR1 is MNHNS and CDR2 is SASEGT. The CDR3 has 16 amino acids. With 0 bases clipped from V and 0 bases from J, the junction kept 2 bases outside the gene matches. DNA for the CDR3: TGTGCCAGCAGTGAAGCGACAGGGTCCTCTGGAAACACCATATATTTT. Translated: CASSEATGSSGNTIYF.

The V gene is TRBV15, the J gene TRBJ2-1; D is perhaps TRBD2 (6 bases). The CDR3 runs to 15 residues. Germline loops: CDR1 LNHNV, CDR2 YYDKDF (reference sequence). With 1 base removed from V and 2 bases from J, the gap between germline ends came to 9 bases. In DNA form, the CDR3 reads TGTGCCACCAGCAGAGGGGGCGGGACCTACAATGAGCAGTTCTTC. Protein sequence: CATSRGGGTYNEQFF.

This sequence joins TRBV9 and TRBJ2-3, with 8 nucleotides matching TRBD2. This CDR3 region has 14 residues. J was trimmed by 6 bases and V by 5 bases; bases with no gene match: 8. Germline CDR1 is SGDLS and CDR2 is YYNGEE. CDR3 DNA: TGTGCCAGCAGTCGAACGGGAGGGCCTGATACGCAGTATTTT. It codes for CASSRTGGPDTQYF.

The genes are TRBV2 and TRBJ1-5, with a tentative D call TRBD1 (6 bases). CDR3 length: 15 amino acids. Per the germline V gene, CDR1 is SNHLY and CDR2 is FYNNEI. Trimming shortened V by 6 bases and J by 0 bases, and 12 bases separated the two germline ends. CDR3 nucleotide sequence: TGTGCCAGCAGGGCTGGACAGCTTAGCAATCAGCCCCAGCATTTT. As protein: CASRAGQLSNQPQHF.

J is TRBJ2-2 and V is TRBV29-1, with 8 bases matching TRBD1. The CDR3 is made up of 14 amino acids. Germline lookup yields CDR1 SQVTM and CDR2 ANQGSEA. Trimming removed 7 bases from V and 4 bases from J; junction bases left unmatched: 8. The CDR3 coding sequence is TGCAGCGCCCTAACGACAGGGGCCACCGGGGAGCTGTTTTTT. Translation gives CSALTTGATGELFF.

This chain connects TRBV15 to TRBJ2-5; 11 bases are a match to TRBD1. The length of the CDR3 is 16 residues. With 0 bases clipped from V and 4 bases from J, the junction kept 4 bases outside the gene matches. CDR1 is LNHNV, CDR2 YYDKDF, per germline (reference sequence). In DNA form, the CDR3 reads TGTGCCACCAGCAGAGATTGGACAGGGGGCGGAGAGACCCAGTACTTC. Protein sequence: CATSRDWTGGGETQYF.

The chain links TRBV14 to TRBJ2-7; 10 nucleotides line up with TRBD1. Germline V gene data show CDR1 as SGHDN and CDR2 as FVKESK. V trimming: 0 bases; J trimming: 3 bases; junction bases outside the gene matches: 2. CDR3 length equals 15 residues. The CDR3 coding sequence is TGTGCCAGCAGCCAAGATTGGACAGGGGGCTACGAGCAGTACTTC. As protein: CASSQDWTGGYEQYF.

The rearrangement joins TRBV28 to TRBJ2-1, with D unresolved. With 6 bases removed from V and 1 base from J, the gap between germline ends came to 10 bases. Germline V gives CDR1 MDHEN, CDR2 SYDVKM. This CDR3 region has 14 residues. The CDR3 coding sequence is TGTGCCAGCAGAACTGAAGGATCCTACAATGAGCAGTTCTTC. The encoded protein is CASRTEGSYNEQFF.

The chain links TRBV18 to TRBJ2-3; 9 bases align to TRBD1. This CDR3 comprises 15 residues. Looked up from germline, CDR1 is KGHSH and CDR2 is LQKENI. V lost 6 bases to trimming and J lost 6 bases; unmatched junction nucleotides: 10. Here the CDR3 reads CASSPPGQGSDTQYF. The DNA for the CDR3 is TGTGCCAGCTCCCCCCCAGGACAGGGGAGTGATACGCAGTATTTT. Full variable domain (missing parts from reference TRBV18 and TRBJ2-3): NAGVMQNPRHLVRRRGQEARLRCSPMKGHSHVYWYRQLPEEGLKFMVYLQKENIIDESGMPKERFSAEFPKEGPSILRIQQVVRGDSAAYFCASSPPGQGSDTQYFGPGTRLTVL.

The chain has TRBV6-5 and TRBJ2-7; D is unclear. With 0 bases removed from V and 3 bases from J, the gap between germline ends came to 12 bases. CDR3 length: 15 amino acids. Germline V gene lookup returns CDR1 MNHEY and CDR2 SVGAGI. CDR3 sequence reads: CASSYSEGLRYEQYF. The CDR3 nucleotides read TGTGCCAGCAGTTACTCGGAAGGGCTCCGCTACGAGCAGTACTTC.

V gene TRBV7-3 combines with J gene TRBJ2-1; D might be TRBD1 (6 bases). V gave up 5 bases and J gave up 4 bases, with 9 bases separating them. The CDR3 extends over 13 amino acids. The germline V gene encodes CDR1 SGHTA and CDR2 FQGTGA. The CDR3 region is CASSRTAYNEQFF. The DNA of the CDR3 is TGTGCCAGCAGCAGGACAGCATACAATGAGCAGTTCTTC.

CDR3 sequence: CASSPAEPSSGYTF. CDR3 in DNA: TGTGCCAGCAGTCCCGCGGAACCCTCGTCCGGCTACACCTTC. The chain joins TRBV25-1 to TRBJ1-2, with D unclear. Germline CDR1 MGHDK, CDR2 SYGVNS. This CDR3 comprises 14 residues. V was trimmed by 5 bases and J by 8 bases, leaving 18 bases between them.

The gene calls are TRBV18 and TRBJ1-5; TRBD1 matches 7 bases. The CDR3 consists of 14 residues. The germline V gene has CDR1 KGHSH and CDR2 LQKENI. J lost 9 bases, V lost 2 bases, and 7 bases had no gene match. The CDR3 protein is CASSPRGPPSPQHF. The CDR3 DNA follows: TGTGCCAGCTCACCAAGGGGGCCTCCATCGCCCCAGCATTTT.

The chain uses TRBV2 and TRBJ2-7, with a weak D call TRBD1 (6 bases). This CDR3 region has 16 residues. V gave up 2 bases and J gave up 4 bases, with 18 bases separating them. From germline, CDR1 is SNHLY and CDR2 FYNNEI. The CDR3 region is CASSETGTPKGYEQYF. In nucleotides, the CDR3 is TGTGCCAGCAGTGAAACTGGGACACCAAAGGGGTACGAGCAGTACTTC.

The chain is built from TRBV29-1 and TRBJ1-1; TRBD1 matches at 9 bases. This CDR3 is 13 amino acids long. The germline V gene has CDR1 SQVTM and CDR2 ANQGSEA. Germline trimming cut 6 bases from V and 1 base from J; bases unmatched to any gene: 3. In DNA form, the CDR3 reads TGCAGCGTATCGGGACAGGGGAACACTGAAGCTTTCTTT. This translates into CSVSGQGNTEAFF.

This clone was recorded once. This chain uses TRBV10-1 with TRBJ2-7; a possible D gene is TRBD2 (5 bases). The germline CDR1 and CDR2 sequences are WNHNN and SYGVQD (reference sequence). The CDR3 length is 14 residues. Trimming took 0 bases from V and 9 from J, leaving 15 bases between them. The CDR3 loop reads CASSESGSPGVQYF. The CDR3 nucleotides are TGCGCCAGCAGTGAGTCAGGCTCCCCCGGGGTGCAGTACTTC.

This clone was detected a few times. The chain couples TRBV28 to TRBJ1-1; D is ambiguous. The CDR3 is 11 amino acids. CDR1 and CDR2 (germline): MDHEN, SYDVKM. The V and J ends lost 3 bases and 6 bases respectively, with 5 bases between them. CDR3 in amino acids: CASSFVAEAFF. The CDR3, as DNA: TGTGCCAGCAGTTTTGTGGCTGAAGCTTTCTTT. Together with reference TRBV28 and TRBJ1-1, the CDR3 gives the full variable domain: DVKVTQSSRYLVKRTGEKVFLECVQDMDHENMFWYRQDPGLGLRLIYFSYDVKMKEKGDIPEGYSVSREKKERFSLILESASTNQTSMYLCASSFVAEAFFGQGTRLTVV.

The V call is TRBV11-1, the J call TRBJ2-3, with D perhaps matching TRBD2 (6 bases). Trimming cost V 4 bases and J 0 bases, with 11 bases left between them. The CDR3 is made up of 15 amino acids. Looked up from germline, CDR1 is SGHAT and CDR2 is FQDESV (reference sequence). In DNA, the CDR3 is TGTGCCAGCAGCTCCACCGGGACTAGCACAGATACGCAGTATTTT. Its translation: CASSSTGTSTDTQYF.

This chain joins TRBV9 and TRBJ2-1; 15 bases align to TRBD2. The CDR3 contains 17 residues. Per germline, CDR1 SGDLS and CDR2 YYNGEE. The trim removed 4 bases at V and 1 base at J, leaving 3 bases unmatched. The CDR3 sequence: CASSSGLAGGSYNEQFF. The CDR3 DNA is TGTGCCAGCAGCTCGGGACTAGCGGGAGGATCCTACAATGAGCAGTTCTTC.

In regard to this clone: Other nucleotide sequences from this sample produce the same CDR3. The chain recombines TRBV7-2 with TRBJ2-1; 11 bases are a match to TRBD2. From germline, CDR1 is SGHTA and CDR2 FQGNSA. V lost 5 bases and J lost 2; bases outside the gene matches: 2. The CDR3 has 15 residues. The CDR3 nucleotides are TGTGCCAGCAGCACGACTAGCGGGACCTACAATGAGCAGTTCTTC. The encoded protein is CASSTTSGTYNEQFF.

Worth noting for this clone: Within the sample, other DNA sequences also encode this same CDR3. This chain links TRBV5-4 with TRBJ1-4, with D possibly being TRBD1 (5 bases). This CDR3 region has 15 residues. Germline assignment: CDR1 SGHNT and CDR2 YYREEE (reference sequence). The ends were cut back, 0 bases at V and 7 bases at J, with 13 bases in the middle. The CDR3 nucleotides read TGTGCCAGCAGCTTGGGTGCCGGGGGAGGTGAAAAACTGTTTTTT. As protein: CASSLGAGGGEKLFF.

The J gene is TRBJ1-6, the V gene TRBV28; no clear D gene. The germline V and J ends were trimmed by 1 base and 9 bases, with 10 bases remaining between them. The CDR3 is 14 amino acids. In germline, CDR1 is MDHEN, CDR2 SYDVKM. For the CDR3, the DNA is TGTGCCAGCAGTTTATCCCCTCGAGTTTCACCCCTCCACTTT. It codes for CASSLSPRVSPLHF.

The V and J genes are TRBV6-5 and TRBJ1-2; D unclear. Trimming removed 7 bases from V and 0 bases from J, with 9 bases in between. The CDR3 runs 13 residues. Germline CDR1 is MNHEY and CDR2 is SVGAGI. CDR3 protein: CASKIDSNYGYTF. In DNA form, the CDR3 reads TGTGCCAGCAAGATCGACTCTAACTATGGCTACACCTTC.

The genes are TRBV7-3 and TRBJ2-2; 7 bases match TRBD1. Germline values: CDR1 SGHTA, CDR2 FQGTGA. V lost 1 base to trimming and J lost 3 bases; unmatched junction nucleotides: 5. The CDR3 runs to 16 residues. As DNA, the CDR3 is TGTGCCAGCAGCTTAAGAAGGGGGCTAGACACCGGGGAGCTGTTTTTT. Amino acid sequence: CASSLRRGLDTGELFF.

This clone was observed a single time. This sample also contains other DNA sequences that code for the same CDR3. The V call is TRBV7-2, the J call TRBJ2-5, with D tentatively TRBD2 (6 bases). Per germline, CDR1 SGHTA and CDR2 FQGNSA. The V end was cut by 1 base, the J end by 9 bases, with 6 bases between. This CDR3 is 11 amino acids long. The CDR3 sequence: CASSLGGAQYF. The CDR3 region has the DNA TGTGCCAGCAGCTTAGGGGGGGCCCAGTACTTC.